This entry features one T cell receptor beta chain sequence. Germline CDR1 and CDR2: LNHDA and SQIVND (reference sequence). With 7 bases clipped from V and 7 bases from J, the junction kept 16 bases outside the gene matches. This CDR3 region has 16 residues. Per the study methods: Estimation of nucleated cell counts was performed using reference gene primer amplification. Profiled with immunoSEQ multiplex PCR; TCRdb holds only in-frame clones, not every one. The DNA was the basis for D and trimming; V, J and clone size are from that table. The repertoire includes tens of thousands of clones, 83% of them detected once, and around 5% sits in the top ten. The sample is drawn from a study of blood T cell repertoires in COVID-19. Study as a whole: The United States, Italy and Spain supplied acute and convalescent COVID-19 samples. The analysed material was cDNA or gDNA that came from T cells, B-cell-depleted T cells, or PBMCs.

The V call is TRBV19, the J call TRBJ1-2, with 9 nucleotides matching TRBD1. This clonotype originated in a man aged 45-60 years with active COVID-19. The sample taken for sequencing was peripheral blood. CDR3 residues: CASTPPVRDRAGGYTF. CDR3 nucleotides: TGTGCCAGTACCCCCCCGGTCCGGGACAGGGCTGGTGGCTACACCTTC. Looking up the rest from reference TRBV19 and TRBJ1-2 gives the full variable domain: DGGITQSPKYLFRKEGQNVTLSCEQNLNHDAMYWYRQDPGQGLRLIYYSQIVNDFQKGDIAEGYSVSREKKESFPLTVTSAQKNPTAFYLCASTPPVRDRAGGYTFGSGTRLTVV.